This T cell receptor beta chain emerged from a study of blood T cell repertoires in COVID-19. About the study: COVID-19 samples from acute and convalescent phases originated in the United States, Italy and Spain. Sources were T cells, B-cell-depleted T cells, or PBMCs; the material itself was cDNA or gDNA.

Measured with immunoSEQ multiplex PCR; TCRdb has only the in-frame clones, and not every one. Here the sample spans fewer than 350,000 clones, 85% being singletons. Trimming removed 3 bases from V and 0 bases from J; junction bases left unmatched: 17. CDR3 length equals 21 residues. Germline CDR1 and CDR2: LNHDA and SQIVND (reference sequence). Individuals aged about 18 to 100 years were recruited from around 22 US areas. Researchers sorted participants into cohorts using their self-reported clinical history. J is TRBJ2-4 and V is TRBV19, with TRBD1 matching 10 bases. The source of this sequence is a woman aged 50 to 60 who had recovered from COVID-19. Sequencing was performed on PBMCs or T cells enriched from blood (not recorded which). This CDR3 reads CASSITRDRGGQTLAKNIQYF. In nucleotides, the CDR3 is TGTGCCAGTAGTATTACCAGGGACAGGGGCGGCCAAACGTTAGCCAAAAACATTCAGTACTTC.